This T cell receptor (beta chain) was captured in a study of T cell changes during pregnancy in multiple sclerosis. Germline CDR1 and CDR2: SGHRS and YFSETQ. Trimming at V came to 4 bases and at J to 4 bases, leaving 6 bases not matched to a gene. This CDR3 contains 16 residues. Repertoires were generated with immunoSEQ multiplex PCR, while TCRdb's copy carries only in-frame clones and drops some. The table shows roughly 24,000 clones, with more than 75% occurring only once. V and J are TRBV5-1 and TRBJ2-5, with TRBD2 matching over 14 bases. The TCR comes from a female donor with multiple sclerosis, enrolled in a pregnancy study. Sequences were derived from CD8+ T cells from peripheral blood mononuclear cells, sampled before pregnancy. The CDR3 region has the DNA TGCGCCAGCAGCATAGGGACTAGCGGGAGTGGAGAGACCCAGTACTTC. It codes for CASSIGTSGSGETQYF.